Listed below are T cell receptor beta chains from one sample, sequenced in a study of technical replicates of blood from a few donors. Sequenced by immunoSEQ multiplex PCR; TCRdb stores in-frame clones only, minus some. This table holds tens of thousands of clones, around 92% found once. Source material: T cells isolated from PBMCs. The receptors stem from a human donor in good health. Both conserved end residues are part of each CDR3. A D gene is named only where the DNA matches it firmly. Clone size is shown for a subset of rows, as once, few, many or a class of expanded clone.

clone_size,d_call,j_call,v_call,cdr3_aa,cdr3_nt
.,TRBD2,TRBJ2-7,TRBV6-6,CASSYVASGYEQYF,TGTGCCAGCAGTTACGTGGCTAGCGGATACGAGCAGTACTTC
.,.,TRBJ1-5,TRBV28,CASSLYSPGAQPQHF,TGTGCCAGCAGTTTATATTCCCCAGGGGCTCAGCCCCAGCATTTT
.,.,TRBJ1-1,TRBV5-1,CASSETVNTEAFF,TGCGCCAGCAGCGAAACAGTGAACACTGAAGCTTTCTTT
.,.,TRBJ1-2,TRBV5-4,CASSLEAVYTF,TGTGCCAGCAGCTTGGAAGCTGTCTACACCTTC
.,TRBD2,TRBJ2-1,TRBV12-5,CASGLARNEQFF,TGTGCTTCCGGACTAGCGAGAAATGAGCAGTTCTTC
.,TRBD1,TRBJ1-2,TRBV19,CASTNGQGVDGYTF,TGTGCCAGTACCAACGGACAGGGTGTGGATGGCTACACCTTC
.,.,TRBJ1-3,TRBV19,CASSIQVSGNTIYF,TGTGCCAGTAGTATTCAGGTTTCTGGAAACACCATATATTTT
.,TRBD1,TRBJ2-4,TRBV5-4,CASSTDRVNIQYF,TGTGCCAGCAGCACGGACAGGGTTAACATTCAGTACTTC
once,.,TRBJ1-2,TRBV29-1,CSVGSWTANYGYTF,TGCAGCGTAGGATCCTGGACAGCGAACTATGGCTACACCTTC
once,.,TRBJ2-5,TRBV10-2,CASSENTEETQYF,TGCGCCAGCAGTGAGAATACAGAGGAGACCCAGTACTTC
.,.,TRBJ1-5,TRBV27,CASSSAGDQPQHF,TGTGCCAGCAGTTCGGCAGGGGATCAGCCCCAGCATTTT
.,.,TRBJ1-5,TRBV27,CASSLNRAHSNQPQHF,TGTGCCAGCAGTTTAAACAGGGCACATAGCAATCAGCCCCAGCATTTT
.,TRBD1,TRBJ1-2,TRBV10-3,CAISMDRGYYGYTF,TGTGCCATCAGCATGGACAGGGGATACTATGGCTACACCTTC
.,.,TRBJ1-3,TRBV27,CASSLEGSGNTIYF,TGTGCCAGCAGTTTAGAGGGATCTGGAAACACCATATATTTT
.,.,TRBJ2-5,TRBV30,CAWSVARPETQYF,TGTGCCTGGAGTGTAGCCAGGCCGGAGACCCAGTACTTC
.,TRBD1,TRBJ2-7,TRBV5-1,CASSLDPQGGEQYF,TGCGCCAGCAGCTTGGATCCACAGGGGGGAGAGCAGTACTTC
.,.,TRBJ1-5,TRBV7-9,CASSLEGRNQPQHF,TGTGCCAGCAGCTTAGAGGGGAGGAATCAGCCCCAGCATTTT
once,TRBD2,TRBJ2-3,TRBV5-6,CASSLSSGRWSSTDTQYF,TGTGCCAGCAGCTTGAGTAGCGGGAGGTGGAGTAGCACAGATACGCAGTATTTT
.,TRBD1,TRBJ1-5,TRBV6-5,CASRTGQGNNQPQHF,TGTGCCAGCAGGACAGGACAGGGGAATAATCAGCCCCAGCATTTT
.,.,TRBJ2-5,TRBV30,CACLEGLETQYF,TGTGCCTGCCTGGAGGGATTAGAGACCCAGTACTTC
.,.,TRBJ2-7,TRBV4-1,CASSLRPPRIHEQYF,TGCGCCAGCAGCCTTCGGCCGCCTAGAATCCACGAGCAGTACTTC
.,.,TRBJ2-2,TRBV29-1,CSVDRGATGELFF,TGCAGCGTTGATCGGGGGGCTACCGGGGAGCTGTTTTTT
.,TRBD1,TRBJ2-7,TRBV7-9,CASSFPRQGANSYEQYF,TGTGCCAGCAGCTTCCCCCGACAGGGGGCGAATAGCTACGAGCAGTACTTC
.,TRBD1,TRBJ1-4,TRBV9,CASSPRDRESLFF,TGTGCCAGCAGTCCCAGGGACAGGGAATCGCTGTTTTTT
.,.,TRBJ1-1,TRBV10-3,CAITQGRDTEAFF,TGTGCCATCACCCAGGGGCGGGACACTGAAGCTTTCTTT
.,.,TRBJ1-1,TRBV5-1,CASSGRTALPNTEAFF,TGCGCCAGCAGCGGCCGGACAGCCTTACCGAACACTGAAGCTTTCTTT
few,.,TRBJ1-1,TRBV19,CASSEHRTGNTEAFF,TGTGCCAGTAGTGAACATAGAACAGGGAACACTGAAGCTTTCTTT
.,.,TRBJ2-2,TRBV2,CASSEALGSPGELFF,TGTGCCAGCAGTGAAGCGCTTGGTAGCCCCGGGGAGCTGTTTTTT
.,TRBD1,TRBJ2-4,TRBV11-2,CASSSTGTGVVIQYF,TGTGCCAGCAGCTCGACCGGGACAGGGGTGGTCATTCAGTACTTC
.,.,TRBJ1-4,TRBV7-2,CASSFSATNEKLFF,TGTGCCAGCAGCTTTAGCGCAACTAATGAAAAACTGTTTTTT
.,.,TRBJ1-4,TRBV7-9,CASSASGATNEKLFF,TGTGCCAGCAGCGCATCCGGTGCAACTAATGAAAAACTGTTTTTT
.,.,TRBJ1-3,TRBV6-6,CASSYVGHSGNTIYF,TGTGCCAGCAGTTACGTCGGACACTCTGGAAACACCATATATTTT
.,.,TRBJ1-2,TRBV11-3,CASSDILQGGYGYTF,TGTGCCAGCAGCGATATTCTACAGGGCGGCTATGGCTACACCTTC
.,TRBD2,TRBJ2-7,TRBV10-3,CAINDYGTSGQYEQYF,TGTGCCATCAACGACTACGGGACTAGCGGGCAATACGAGCAGTACTTC
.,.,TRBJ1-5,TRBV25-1,CASRAPNQPQHF,TGTGCCAGCAGGGCCCCCAACCAGCCCCAGCATTTT
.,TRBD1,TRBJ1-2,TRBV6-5,CASSYSNARGFSGYTF,TGTGCCAGCAGTTACTCGAACGCCAGGGGGTTTAGTGGCTACACCTTC
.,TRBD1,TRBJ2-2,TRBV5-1,CASSLMGQGLGELFF,TGCGCCAGCAGCTTGATGGGACAGGGCCTGGGGGAGCTGTTTTTT
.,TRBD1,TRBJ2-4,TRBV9,CASSRQGSRADIQYF,TGTGCCAGCAGTCGACAGGGCTCCCGAGCGGACATTCAGTACTTC
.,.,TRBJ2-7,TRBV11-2,CASSQDIPYEQYF,TGTGCCAGCAGCCAGGACATTCCCTACGAGCAGTACTTC
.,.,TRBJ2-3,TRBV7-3,CASSLQGGASPDTQYF,TGTGCCAGCAGCCTCCAGGGGGGAGCCTCTCCAGATACGCAGTATTTT
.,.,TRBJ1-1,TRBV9,CASSAPEQGNTEAFF,TGTGCCAGCAGCGCTCCAGAACAGGGGAACACTGAAGCTTTCTTT
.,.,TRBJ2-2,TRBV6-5,CASGASNTGELFF,TGTGCCAGCGGGGCCTCGAACACCGGGGAGCTGTTTTTT
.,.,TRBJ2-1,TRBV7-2,CASSAVERDTFNEQFF,TGTGCCAGCAGCGCCGTTGAGCGGGACACTTTTAATGAGCAGTTCTTC
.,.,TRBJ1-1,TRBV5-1,CASSLGWANTEAFF,TGCGCCAGCAGCTTGGGTTGGGCGAACACTGAAGCTTTCTTT
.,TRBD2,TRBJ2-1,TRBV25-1,CASSTGRNNEQFF,TGTGCCAGCAGTACCGGGAGGAATAATGAGCAGTTCTTC
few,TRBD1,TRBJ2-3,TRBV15,CATSRRTGGTDTQYF,TGTGCCACCAGCAGAAGGACAGGGGGCACAGATACGCAGTATTTT
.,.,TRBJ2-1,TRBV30,CAWSVPRDEQFF,TGTGCCTGGAGTGTACCCCGCGATGAGCAGTTCTTC
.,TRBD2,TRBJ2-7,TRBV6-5,CASSSLAGAYEQYF,TGTGCCAGCAGTTCTTTAGCGGGAGCCTACGAGCAGTACTTC
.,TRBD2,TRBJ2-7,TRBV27,CASSPGGTYEQYF,TGTGCCAGCAGCCCCGGGGGGACCTACGAGCAGTACTTC
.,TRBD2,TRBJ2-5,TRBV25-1,CASSEWVAGDQETQYF,TGTGCCAGCAGTGAATGGGTAGCGGGCGACCAAGAGACCCAGTACTTC
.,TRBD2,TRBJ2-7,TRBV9,CASSVGLAGYEQYF,TGTGCCAGCAGCGTAGGGCTAGCGGGCTACGAGCAGTACTTC